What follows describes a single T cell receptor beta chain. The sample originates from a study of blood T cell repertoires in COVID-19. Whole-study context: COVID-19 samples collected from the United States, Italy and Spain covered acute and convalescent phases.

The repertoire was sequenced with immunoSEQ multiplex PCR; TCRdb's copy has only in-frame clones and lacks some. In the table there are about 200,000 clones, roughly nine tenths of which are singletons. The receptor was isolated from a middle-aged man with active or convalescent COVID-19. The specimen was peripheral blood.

The CDR3: CASSLGPWEGYNEQFF. For the CDR3, the DNA is TGTGCCAGCAGCCTGGGACCCTGGGAGGGGTACAATGAGCAGTTCTTC. The chain combines TRBV7-3 with TRBJ2-1; 7 positions match TRBD2. The CDR3 is 16 amino acids. The V gene end was trimmed by 5 bases and the J gene end by 4 bases; junction bases not matched to a gene: 11. Germline CDR1 is SGHTA and CDR2 is FQGTGA. The variable domain in full, completed from reference TRBV7-3 and TRBJ2-1, reads GAGVSQTPSNKVTEKGKYVELRCDPISGHTALYWYRQSLGQGPEFLIYFQGTGAADDSGLPNDRFFAVRPEGSVSTLKIQRTERGDSAVYLCASSLGPWEGYNEQFFGPGTRLTVL.